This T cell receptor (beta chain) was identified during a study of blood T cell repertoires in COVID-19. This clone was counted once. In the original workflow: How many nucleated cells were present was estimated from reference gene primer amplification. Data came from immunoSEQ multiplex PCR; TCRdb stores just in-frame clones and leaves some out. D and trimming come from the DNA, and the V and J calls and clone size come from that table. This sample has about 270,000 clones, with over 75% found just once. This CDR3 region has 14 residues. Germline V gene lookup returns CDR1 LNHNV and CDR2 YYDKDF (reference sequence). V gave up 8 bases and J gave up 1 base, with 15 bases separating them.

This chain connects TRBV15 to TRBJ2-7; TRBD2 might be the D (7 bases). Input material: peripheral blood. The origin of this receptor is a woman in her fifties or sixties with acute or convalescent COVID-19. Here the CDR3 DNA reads TGTGCCACCGGGCGGGGGCTACTTTCCTACGAGCAGTACTTC. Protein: CATGRGLLSYEQYF.